This TCR beta chain comes out of a study of molecular identifiers for immune sequencing clone quantification. Using its own MiXCR run on the PCR reads, TCRdb lists one record per CDR3 protein. The sample consists of around 480,000 distinct CDR3 sequences, 20% to 25% of them appearing once. CDR1 and CDR2 from the germline V gene are LNHDA and SQIVND (reference sequence). V dropped 3 bases and J dropped 7 bases, with 16 bases sitting between them. The CDR3 length is 15 residues. J is TRBJ1-5 and V is TRBV19; no clear D gene. This clonotype was obtained from a human donor in good health. Some libraries in this study had Jurkat cell RNA spiked in. Specimen: naive CD8+ T cells from blood, with Jurkat cell RNA spiked in. This sample's subset: FACS-sorted CD8+CD4-CCR7+CD45RA+ naive T cells. DNA of the CDR3: TGTGCCAGTAGTATCTGGACCCACGGCGGGCAGCCCCAGCATTTT. This codes for CASSIWTHGGQPQHF.